A selection of T cell receptor beta chains follows, all from one sample in a study of T cell responses to AZD1222 COVID-19 vaccine. Measured with immunoSEQ multiplex PCR; TCRdb has only the in-frame clones, and not every one. This table has approximately 100,000 clones, 85% to 90% appearing once. The material was peripheral blood, obtained on day 0 of AZD1222 vaccination. The source of these receptors is an adult in good health. Both conserved end residues are part of each CDR3. The D gene is left open where the match is weak. For some rows the clone size is stated as once, few or many, or as a class when expanded; others skip it.

d_call | j_call | v_call | clone_size | cdr3_aa | cdr3_nt
- | TRBJ2-3 | TRBV5-4 | - | CASSSALADTQYF | TGTGCCAGCAGTTCAGCCCTCGCAGATACGCAGTATTTT
- | TRBJ2-1 | TRBV7-9 | - | CASSLEWDEQFF | TGTGCCAGCAGCTTAGAGTGGGATGAGCAGTTCTTC
TRBD2 | TRBJ2-3 | TRBV18 | once | CASSPNHGLAGTSTDTQYF | TGTGCCAGCTCACCTAATCACGGACTAGCGGGGACTAGCACAGATACGCAGTATTTT
TRBD1 | TRBJ1-3 | TRBV7-3 | - | CASSLNAPQGASGNTIYF | TGTGCCAGCAGCTTAAATGCCCCGCAGGGGGCTTCTGGAAACACCATATATTTT
- | TRBJ2-7 | TRBV27 | few | CASSADDWEDEQYF | TGTGCCAGCAGTGCGGACGACTGGGAGGACGAGCAGTACTTC
- | TRBJ1-2 | TRBV19 | - | CASSIVWGANYGYTF | TGTGCCAGTAGTATAGTTTGGGGAGCTAACTATGGCTACACCTTC
- | TRBJ1-5 | TRBV11-2 | - | CASSRLGGNQPQHF | TGTGCCAGCAGTCGACTGGGGGGCAATCAGCCCCAGCATTTT
- | TRBJ1-2 | TRBV12-3/TRBV12-4 | once | CASSFNSYGYTF | TGTGCCAGCAGTTTTAACTCCTATGGCTACACCTTC
- | TRBJ1-6 | TRBV4-1 | - | CASSQRVRQRNSPLHF | TGCGCCAGCAGCCAACGGGTCAGACAGAGAAATTCACCCCTCCACTTT
- | TRBJ1-2 | TRBV28 | - | CASTLVGGRWRGYTF | TGTGCCAGCACACTGGTGGGGGGGCGTTGGCGTGGCTACACCTTC
TRBD1 | TRBJ1-1 | TRBV19 | - | CASRPRDRWDTEAFF | TGTGCCAGTAGGCCCAGGGACAGGTGGGACACTGAAGCTTTCTTT
TRBD1 | TRBJ1-6 | TRBV11-3 | - | CASRGQGTSPLHF | TGTGCCAGTAGGGGACAGGGGACTTCACCCCTCCACTTT
- | TRBJ1-5 | TRBV20-1 | - | CSARVGQPQHF | TGCAGTGCTAGAGTTGGACAGCCCCAGCATTTT
TRBD2 | TRBJ2-5 | TRBV24-1 | - | CATSERGLAGVETQYF | TGTGCCACCAGTGAACGGGGACTAGCGGGAGTTGAGACCCAGTACTTC
TRBD1 | TRBJ1-1 | TRBV14 | few | CASSLKTGVGNTEAFF | TGTGCCAGCAGCCTAAAGACAGGGGTTGGGAACACTGAAGCTTTCTTT
- | TRBJ1-2 | TRBV28 | - | CASTGGGGAYGYTF | TGTGCCAGCACCGGCGGCGGGGGAGCCTATGGCTACACCTTC
- | TRBJ2-7 | TRBV2 | - | CASSEEQYYEQYF | TGTGCCAGCAGTGAGGAACAGTACTACGAGCAGTACTTC
- | TRBJ1-4 | TRBV5-1 | - | CASSLDLSTNEKLFF | TGCGCCAGCAGCTTGGACCTATCAACTAATGAAAAACTGTTTTTT
- | TRBJ1-2 | TRBV20-1 | - | CSASRYGYTF | TGCAGTGCTAGCCGGTATGGCTACACCTTC
TRBD1 | TRBJ2-1 | TRBV18 | - | CASSPLTGVVVNEQFF | TGTGCCAGCTCACCGCTTACAGGGGTGGTAGTCAATGAGCAGTTCTTC
- | TRBJ2-4 | TRBV3-1/TRBV3-2 | - | CASSPPGRAKNIQYF | TGTGCCAGCAGCCCACCGGGGCGGGCCAAAAACATTCAGTACTTC
- | TRBJ1-1 | TRBV3-1/TRBV3-2 | - | CASSHPRSGRATLGMNTEAFF | TGTGCCAGCAGCCATCCCCGTTCCGGCAGGGCTACTTTGGGCATGAACACTGAAGCTTTCTTT
- | TRBJ2-5 | TRBV28 | - | CASSLRGFQETQYF | TGTGCCAGCAGTTTGAGGGGGTTCCAAGAGACCCAGTACTTC
- | TRBJ2-7 | TRBV7-9 | - | CAITQDEQYF | TGTGCCATCACGCAAGACGAGCAGTACTTC
- | TRBJ1-3 | TRBV9 | - | CASSPSKKVEGNTIYF | TGTGCCAGCAGCCCTAGTAAGAAGGTGGAAGGAAACACCATATATTTT
- | TRBJ1-3 | TRBV19 | - | CASSIRTGRGNTIYF | TGTGCCAGTAGTATAAGAACAGGGCGTGGAAACACCATATATTTT
- | TRBJ1-1 | TRBV19 | - | CASTGGPYTEAFF | TGTGCCAGTACCGGAGGGCCGTACACTGAAGCTTTCTTT
- | TRBJ2-5 | TRBV5-3 | - | CARSLYPVGAQETQYF | TGTGCCAGAAGCTTGTATCCGGTCGGGGCCCAAGAGACCCAGTACTTC
- | TRBJ2-5 | TRBV6-2/TRBV6-3 | - | CASSPVGETQYF | TGTGCCAGCAGCCCGGTGGGAGAGACCCAGTACTTC
- | TRBJ1-1 | TRBV7-9 | - | CASQYYRENTEAFF | TGTGCCAGCCAATATTACAGGGAGAACACTGAAGCTTTCTTT
- | TRBJ1-3 | TRBV5-1 | - | CASALDRNSGNTIYF | TGCGCCAGCGCCCTTGACAGGAACTCTGGAAACACCATATATTTT
- | TRBJ1-1 | TRBV5-5 | - | CASRDPGLGNTEAFF | TGTGCCAGCAGGGACCCGGGATTGGGAAACACTGAAGCTTTCTTT
TRBD1 | TRBJ1-3 | TRBV7-2 | - | CASSPAGGSGNTIYF | TGTGCCAGCAGCCCGGCAGGGGGCTCCGGAAACACCATATATTTT
- | TRBJ1-1 | TRBV5-1 | - | CASSPPGRAYTEAFF | TGCGCCAGCAGCCCGCCGGGGAGGGCTTACACTGAAGCTTTCTTT
TRBD2 | TRBJ2-1 | TRBV5-1 | - | CASSLLAGGPSSYNEQFF | TGCGCCAGCAGCTTACTAGCGGGAGGCCCAAGCTCCTACAATGAGCAGTTCTTC
TRBD1 | TRBJ2-2 | TRBV7-3 | once | CASSLRDRPNTGELFF | TGTGCCAGCAGCTTACGGGACAGGCCGAACACCGGGGAGCTGTTTTTT
- | TRBJ2-2 | TRBV4-1 | - | CASSPLDRAGELFF | TGCGCCAGCAGCCCCCTAGATAGGGCCGGGGAGCTGTTTTTT